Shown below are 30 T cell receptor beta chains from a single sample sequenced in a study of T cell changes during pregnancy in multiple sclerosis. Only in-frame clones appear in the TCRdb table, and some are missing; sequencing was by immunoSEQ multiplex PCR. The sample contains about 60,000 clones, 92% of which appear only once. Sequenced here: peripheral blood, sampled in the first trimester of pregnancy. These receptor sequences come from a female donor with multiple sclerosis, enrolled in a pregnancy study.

The CDR3 region is CASSLEAGAGYEQFF. CDR3 sequence (DNA): TGTGCCAGCAGCTTAGAGGCGGGAGCGGGCTATGAGCAGTTCTTC. The chain carries TRBV7-2 and TRBJ2-1; 7 nucleotides align to TRBD2. V dropped 1 base and J dropped 8; count of bases not matched to a gene: 8. The CDR3 spans 15 residues. CDR1 is SGHTA, CDR2 FQGNSA, per germline.

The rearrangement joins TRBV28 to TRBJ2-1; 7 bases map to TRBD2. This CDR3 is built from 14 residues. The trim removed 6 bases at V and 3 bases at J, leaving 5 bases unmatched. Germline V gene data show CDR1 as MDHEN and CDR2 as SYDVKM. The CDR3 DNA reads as TGTGCCAGCAGCCTCCTAGCGGTCTACAATGAGCAGTTCTTC. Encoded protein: CASSLLAVYNEQFF.

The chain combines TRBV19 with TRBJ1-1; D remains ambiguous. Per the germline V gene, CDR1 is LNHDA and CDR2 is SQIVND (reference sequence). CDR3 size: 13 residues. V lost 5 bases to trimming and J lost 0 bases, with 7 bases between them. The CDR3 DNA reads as TGTGCCAGTAGTGCCAGGATGAACACTGAAGCTTTCTTT. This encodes CASSARMNTEAFF.

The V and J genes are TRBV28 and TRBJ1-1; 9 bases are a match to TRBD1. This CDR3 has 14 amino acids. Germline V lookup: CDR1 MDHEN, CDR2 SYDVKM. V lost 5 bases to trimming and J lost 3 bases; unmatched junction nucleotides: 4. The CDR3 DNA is TGTGCCAGCAGTATAAGGACAGGGGACACTGAAGCTTTCTTT. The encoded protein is CASSIRTGDTEAFF.

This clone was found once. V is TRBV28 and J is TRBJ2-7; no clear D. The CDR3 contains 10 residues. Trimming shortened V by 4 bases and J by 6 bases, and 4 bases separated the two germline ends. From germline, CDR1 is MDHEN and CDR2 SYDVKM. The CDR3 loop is CASSSSEQYF. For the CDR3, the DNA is TGTGCCAGCAGTTCCAGCGAGCAGTACTTC.

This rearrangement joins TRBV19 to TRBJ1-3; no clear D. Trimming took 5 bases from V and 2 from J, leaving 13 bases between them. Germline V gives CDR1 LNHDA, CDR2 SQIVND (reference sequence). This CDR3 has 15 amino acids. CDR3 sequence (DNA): TGTGCCAGTAGTTTACGGAGAACCACTGGAAACACCATATATTTT. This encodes CASSLRRTTGNTIYF. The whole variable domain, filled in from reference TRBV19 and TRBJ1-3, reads DGGITQSPKYLFRKEGQNVTLSCEQNLNHDAMYWYRQDPGQGLRLIYYSQIVNDFQKGDIAEGYSVSREKKESFPLTVTSAQKNPTAFYLCASSLRRTTGNTIYFGEGSWLTVV.

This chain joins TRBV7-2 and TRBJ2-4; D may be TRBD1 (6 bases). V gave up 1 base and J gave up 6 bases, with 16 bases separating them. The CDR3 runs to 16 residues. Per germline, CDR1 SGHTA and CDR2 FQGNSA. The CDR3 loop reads CASSLGGAGDGNIQYF. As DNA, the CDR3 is TGTGCCAGCAGCTTAGGGGGAGCAGGGGACGGAAACATTCAGTACTTC.

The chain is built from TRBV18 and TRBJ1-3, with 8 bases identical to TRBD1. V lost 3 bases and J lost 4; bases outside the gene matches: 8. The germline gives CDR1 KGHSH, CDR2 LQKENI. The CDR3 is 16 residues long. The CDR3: CASSPQGGQEGNTIYF. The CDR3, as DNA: TGTGCCAGCTCACCGCAAGGGGGACAGGAAGGAAACACCATATATTTT. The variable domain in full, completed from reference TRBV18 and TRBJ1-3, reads NAGVMQNPRHLVRRRGQEARLRCSPMKGHSHVYWYRQLPEEGLKFMVYLQKENIIDESGMPKERFSAEFPKEGPSILRIQQVVRGDSAAYFCASSPQGGQEGNTIYFGEGSWLTVV.

CDR3 amino acids: CSVDGEDGYTF. CDR3 bases: TGCAGCGTCGACGGGGAGGATGGCTACACCTTC. The J gene is TRBJ1-2, the V gene TRBV29-1; D ambiguous. This CDR3 comprises 11 residues. The germline V gene encodes CDR1 SQVTM and CDR2 ANQGSEA. The V end was cut by 6 bases, the J end by 6 bases, with 11 bases between.

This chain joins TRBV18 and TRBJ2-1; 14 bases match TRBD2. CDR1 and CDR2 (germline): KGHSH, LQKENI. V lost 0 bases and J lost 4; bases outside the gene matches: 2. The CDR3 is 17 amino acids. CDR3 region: CASSPPGLAGGYNEQFF. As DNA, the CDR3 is TGTGCCAGCTCACCACCCGGACTAGCGGGAGGATACAATGAGCAGTTCTTC.

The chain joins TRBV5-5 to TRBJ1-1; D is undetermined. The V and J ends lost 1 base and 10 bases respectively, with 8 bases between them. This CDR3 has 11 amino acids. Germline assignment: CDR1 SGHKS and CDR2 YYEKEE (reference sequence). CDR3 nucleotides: TGTGCCAGCAGCTTGTCTTTCCTAGCTTTCTTT. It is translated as CASSLSFLAFF.

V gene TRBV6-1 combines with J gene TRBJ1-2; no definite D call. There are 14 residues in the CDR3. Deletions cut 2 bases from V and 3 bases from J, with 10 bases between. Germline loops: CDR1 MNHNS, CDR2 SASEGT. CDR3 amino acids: CASSEWSGDYGYTF. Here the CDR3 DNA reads TGTGCCAGCAGTGAATGGAGCGGCGACTATGGCTACACCTTC.

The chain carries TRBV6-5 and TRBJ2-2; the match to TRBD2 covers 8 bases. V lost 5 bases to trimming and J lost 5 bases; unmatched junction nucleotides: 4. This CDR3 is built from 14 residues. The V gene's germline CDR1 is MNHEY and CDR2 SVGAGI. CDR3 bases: TGTGCCAGCAGTCCGGGGACTAGTACCGGGGAGCTGTTTTTT. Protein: CASSPGTSTGELFF.

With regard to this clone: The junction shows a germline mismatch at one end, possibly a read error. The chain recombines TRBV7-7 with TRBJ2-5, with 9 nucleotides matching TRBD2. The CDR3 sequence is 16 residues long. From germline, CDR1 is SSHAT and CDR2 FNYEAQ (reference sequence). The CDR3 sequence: CASSSAAREGVETQYF. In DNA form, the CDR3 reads TGTGCTAGCAGCTCCGCGGCGCGGGAGGGCGTAGAGACCCAGTACTTC.

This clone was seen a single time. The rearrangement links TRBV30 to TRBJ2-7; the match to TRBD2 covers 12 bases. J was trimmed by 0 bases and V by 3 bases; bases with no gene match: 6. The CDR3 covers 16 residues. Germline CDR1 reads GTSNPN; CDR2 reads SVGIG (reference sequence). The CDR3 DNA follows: TGTGCCTGGAGAGGGACTAGCGGGTATAGCTCCTACGAGCAGTACTTC. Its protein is CAWRGTSGYSSYEQYF.

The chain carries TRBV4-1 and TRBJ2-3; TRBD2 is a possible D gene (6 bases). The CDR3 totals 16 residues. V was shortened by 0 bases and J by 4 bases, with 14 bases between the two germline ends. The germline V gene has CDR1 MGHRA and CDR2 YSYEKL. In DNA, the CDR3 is TGCGCCAGCAGCCAAGATCCGTCGGGAGCGGCAGATACGCAGTATTTT. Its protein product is CASSQDPSGAADTQYF.

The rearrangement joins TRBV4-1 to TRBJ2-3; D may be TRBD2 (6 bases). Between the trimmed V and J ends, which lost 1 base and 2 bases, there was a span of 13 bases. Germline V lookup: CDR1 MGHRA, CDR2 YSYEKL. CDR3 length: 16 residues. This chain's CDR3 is CASSQVPDYSTDTQYF. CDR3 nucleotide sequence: TGCGCCAGCAGCCAAGTTCCGGACTATTCCACAGATACGCAGTATTTT.

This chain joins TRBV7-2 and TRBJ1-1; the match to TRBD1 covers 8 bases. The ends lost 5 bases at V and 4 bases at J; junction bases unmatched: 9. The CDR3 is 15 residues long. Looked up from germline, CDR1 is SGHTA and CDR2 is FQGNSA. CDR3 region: CASSQTKQGGTEAFF. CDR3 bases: TGTGCCAGCAGCCAGACCAAACAGGGGGGCACTGAAGCTTTCTTT.

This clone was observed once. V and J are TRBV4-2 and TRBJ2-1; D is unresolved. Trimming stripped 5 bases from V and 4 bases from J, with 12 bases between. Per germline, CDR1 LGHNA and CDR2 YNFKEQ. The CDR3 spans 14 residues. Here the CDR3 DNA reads TGTGCCAGCAGCTCTAGAATTTTATACAATGAGCAGTTCTTC. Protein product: CASSSRILYNEQFF.

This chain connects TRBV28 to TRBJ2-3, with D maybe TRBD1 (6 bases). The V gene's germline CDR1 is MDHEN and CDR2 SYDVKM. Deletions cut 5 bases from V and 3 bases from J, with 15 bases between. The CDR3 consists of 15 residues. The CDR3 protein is CASSLQGMLTDTQYF. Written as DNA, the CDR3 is TGTGCCAGCAGTCTACAGGGAATGCTAACAGATACGCAGTATTTT.

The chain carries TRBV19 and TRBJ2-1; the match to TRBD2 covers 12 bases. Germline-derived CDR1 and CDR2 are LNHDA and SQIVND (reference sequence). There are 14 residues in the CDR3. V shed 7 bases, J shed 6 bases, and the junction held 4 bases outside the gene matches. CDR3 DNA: TGTGCCAGTACTGGACTAGCGGGAACCAATGAGCAGTTCTTC. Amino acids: CASTGLAGTNEQFF.

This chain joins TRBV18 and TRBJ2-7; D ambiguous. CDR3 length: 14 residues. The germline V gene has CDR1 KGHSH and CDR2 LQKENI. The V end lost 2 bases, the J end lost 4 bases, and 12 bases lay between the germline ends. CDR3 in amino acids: CASSPATENYEQYF. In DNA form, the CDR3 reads TGTGCCAGCTCACCAGCCACTGAAAATTACGAGCAGTACTTC.

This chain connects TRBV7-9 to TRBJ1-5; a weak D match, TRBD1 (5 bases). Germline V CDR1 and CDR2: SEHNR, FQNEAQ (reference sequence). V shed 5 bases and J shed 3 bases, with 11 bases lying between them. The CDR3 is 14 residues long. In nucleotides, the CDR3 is TGTGCCAGCAGCCCCGACAGCGTCAATCAGCCCCAGCATTTT. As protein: CASSPDSVNQPQHF.

CDR3 sequence reads: CASSLVAGGYGYTF. The DNA of the CDR3 is TGTGCCAGCAGCTTAGTGGCAGGGGGTTATGGCTACACCTTC. V is TRBV11-2 and J is TRBJ1-2; 7 bases match TRBD1. This CDR3 spans 14 amino acids. CDR1 SGHAT and CDR2 FQNNGV come from the germline V gene. The V segment lost 1 base and the J segment 5 bases; nucleotides outside the gene matches: 4.

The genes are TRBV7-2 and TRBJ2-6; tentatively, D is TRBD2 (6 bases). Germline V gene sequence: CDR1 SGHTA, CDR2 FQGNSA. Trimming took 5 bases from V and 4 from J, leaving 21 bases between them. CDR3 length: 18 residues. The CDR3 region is CASSPRVTSYSGANVLTF. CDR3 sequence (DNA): TGTGCCAGCAGCCCCCGGGTGACTAGTTATTCGGGGGCCAACGTCCTGACTTTC.

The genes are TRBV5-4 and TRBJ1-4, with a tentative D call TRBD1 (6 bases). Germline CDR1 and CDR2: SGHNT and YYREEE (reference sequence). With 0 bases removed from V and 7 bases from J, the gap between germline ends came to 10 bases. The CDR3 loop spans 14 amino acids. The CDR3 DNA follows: TGTGCCAGCAGCTTGGGCCAGGGGCGTGAAAAACTGTTTTTT. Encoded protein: CASSLGQGREKLFF. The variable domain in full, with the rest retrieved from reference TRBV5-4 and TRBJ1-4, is ETGVTQSPTHLIKTRGQQVTLRCSSQSGHNTVSWYQQALGQGPQFIFQYYREEENGRGNFPPRFSGLQFPNYSSELNVNALELDDSALYLCASSLGQGREKLFFGSGTQLSVL.

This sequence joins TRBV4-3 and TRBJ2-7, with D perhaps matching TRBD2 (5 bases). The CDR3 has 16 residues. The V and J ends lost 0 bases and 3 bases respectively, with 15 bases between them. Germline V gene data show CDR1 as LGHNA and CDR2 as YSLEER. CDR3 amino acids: CASSQDLGRGVYEQYF. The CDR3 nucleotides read TGCGCCAGCAGCCAAGATTTGGGTCGGGGAGTCTACGAGCAGTACTTC.

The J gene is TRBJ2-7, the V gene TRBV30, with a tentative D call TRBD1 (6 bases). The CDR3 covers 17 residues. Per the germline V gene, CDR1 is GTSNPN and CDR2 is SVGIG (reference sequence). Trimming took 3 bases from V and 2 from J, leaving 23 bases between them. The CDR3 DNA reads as TGTGCCTGGAGGGAGAACCCCACGGCCCGGACAGCCTACGAGCAGTACTTC. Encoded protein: CAWRENPTARTAYEQYF.

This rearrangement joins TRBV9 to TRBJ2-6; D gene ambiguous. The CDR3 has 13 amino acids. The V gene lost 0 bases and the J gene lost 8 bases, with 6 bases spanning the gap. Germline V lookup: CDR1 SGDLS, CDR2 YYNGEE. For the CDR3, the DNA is TGTGCCAGCAGCGTAGCCAGGTCCAACGTCCTGACTTTC. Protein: CASSVARSNVLTF. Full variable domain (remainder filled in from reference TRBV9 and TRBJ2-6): DSGVTQTPKHLITATGQRVTLRCSPRSGDLSVYWYQQSLDQGLQFLIQYYNGEERAKGNILERFSAQQFPDLHSELNLSSLELGDSALYFCASSVARSNVLTFGAGSRLTVL.

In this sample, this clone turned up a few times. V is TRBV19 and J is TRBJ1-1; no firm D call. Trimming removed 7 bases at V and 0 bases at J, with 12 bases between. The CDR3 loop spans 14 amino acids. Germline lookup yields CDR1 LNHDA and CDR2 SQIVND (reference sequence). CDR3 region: CASTGRSVNTEAFF. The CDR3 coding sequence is TGTGCCAGTACTGGGAGGAGCGTGAACACTGAAGCTTTCTTT.